The T cell receptor beta chain described here comes from a study of blood T cell repertoires in COVID-19. Study in general: The United States, Italy and Spain were the sources of the acute and convalescent COVID-19 samples. PBMCs, B-cell-depleted T cells, or T cells provided the cDNA or gDNA that made up the material.

The junction had 4 bases not matched to a gene; V was cut back by 5 bases and J by 1 base. The germline gives CDR1 SGHAT, CDR2 FQNNGV. The CDR3 consists of 15 residues. Methods used by the authors: Amplification from reference gene primers served as the basis for estimated nucleated cell counts. TCRdb's copy holds only in-frame clones and misses some; the assay was immunoSEQ multiplex PCR. That table is the source of V, J and clone size, and D and trimming were worked out from the DNA. The sample holds more than 200,000 clones; roughly 80% are singletons and the top ten take about 8.9%. The J gene is TRBJ1-4, the V gene TRBV11-2; 7 bases fit TRBD1. Sequenced material: peripheral blood. The TCR sequence derives from an elderly man with acute or convalescent COVID-19. The CDR3 nucleotides are TGTGCCAGCAGCCTTAACAGGGGAACTAATGAAAAACTGTTTTTT. It is translated as CASSLNRGTNEKLFF.